These T cell receptor beta chains were read from a single sample in a study of T cell responses to AZD1222 COVID-19 vaccine. Clones were read by immunoSEQ multiplex PCR, and TCRdb kept only the in-frame ones, dropping some. The repertoire holds about 96,000 clones, with around 87% as singletons. This specimen was peripheral blood, taken on day 0 of AZD1222 vaccination. The source is an adult in good health. Both conserved end residues are part of each CDR3. The order of the fields is clone size, V gene, D gene, J gene, CDR3 DNA, CDR3 protein. D genes are given only for firm matches. Clone sizes are given selectively: once, few, many, or a class where the clone is expanded.

clone size: few
V gene: TRBV4-1
D gene: .
J gene: TRBJ1-6
CDR3 DNA: TGCGCCAGCAGCCAAGAGGGCAGGGACGGCAATTCACCCCTCCACTTT
CDR3 protein: CASSQEGRDGNSPLHF

clone size: .
V gene: TRBV5-1
D gene: TRBD2
J gene: TRBJ2-7
CDR3 DNA: TGCGCCAGCAGCCTCGGACTAGCGGGAGGTGGCGAGCAGTACTTC
CDR3 protein: CASSLGLAGGGEQYF

clone size: .
V gene: TRBV5-1
D gene: TRBD2
J gene: TRBJ2-7
CDR3 DNA: TGCGCCAGCAGCTTCACCTCTAGCGGACCCTACGAGCAGTACTTC
CDR3 protein: CASSFTSSGPYEQYF

clone size: .
V gene: TRBV5-1
D gene: .
J gene: TRBJ1-6
CDR3 DNA: TGCGCCAGCAGCTCCCAGGGTAGGGATCAGTCACCCCTCCACTTT
CDR3 protein: CASSSQGRDQSPLHF

clone size: .
V gene: TRBV28
D gene: TRBD2
J gene: TRBJ2-3
CDR3 DNA: TGTGCCAGCAGTTTCCCGACTAGCGGCCGCACAGATACGCAGTATTTT
CDR3 protein: CASSFPTSGRTDTQYF

clone size: .
V gene: TRBV19
D gene: .
J gene: TRBJ2-5
CDR3 DNA: TGTGCCAGTAGGATGATGGGGACTCAACAAGAGACCCAGTACTTC
CDR3 protein: CASRMMGTQQETQYF

clone size: .
V gene: TRBV9
D gene: .
J gene: TRBJ2-2
CDR3 DNA: TGTGCCAGCAGCGCACCAGGGGGGCTCACCGGGGAGCTGTTTTTT
CDR3 protein: CASSAPGGLTGELFF

clone size: .
V gene: TRBV9
D gene: .
J gene: TRBJ2-3
CDR3 DNA: TGTGCCAGCAGCCACCCCAGCGGGTCTAGCACAGATACGCAGTATTTT
CDR3 protein: CASSHPSGSSTDTQYF

clone size: .
V gene: TRBV18
D gene: TRBD1
J gene: TRBJ1-1
CDR3 DNA: TGTGCCAGCTCATCTCGGACAGGTGGAACTGAAGCTTTCTTT
CDR3 protein: CASSSRTGGTEAFF

clone size: .
V gene: TRBV14
D gene: .
J gene: TRBJ1-3
CDR3 DNA: TGTGCCAGCAGCCAAGTTCCTCGCCGACTCACAGGAAACACCATATATTTT
CDR3 protein: CASSQVPRRLTGNTIYF

clone size: few
V gene: TRBV6-2/TRBV6-3
D gene: .
J gene: TRBJ1-3
CDR3 DNA: TGTGCCAGCAGTTTGAGCACGCCTGGAAACACCATATATTTT
CDR3 protein: CASSLSTPGNTIYF

clone size: once
V gene: TRBV7-8
D gene: TRBD2
J gene: TRBJ2-3
CDR3 DNA: TGTGCCAGTACAACAAGGACTAGCTTCACAGATACGCAGTATTTT
CDR3 protein: CASTTRTSFTDTQYF